Presented here are 19 T cell receptor beta chains from one specimen sequenced in a study of CD8 T cells in Susac syndrome. Reverse transcription used roughly 0.5 to 1 ug RNA and random hexamers. TCRdb fed the immunoSEQ multiplex PCR reads into MiXCR, producing one record per CDR3 protein. The sample records around 150,000 distinct CDR3 sequences, almost 96% being singletons. Material: CD4+ T cells from PBMCs. The receptor source for this set is a human donor with Susac syndrome.

This chain uses TRBV11-2 with TRBJ2-3, with 8 bases aligning to TRBD1. The CDR3 totals 15 residues. V shed 5 bases, J shed 3 bases, and the junction held 7 bases outside the gene matches. Germline loops: CDR1 SGHAT, CDR2 FQNNGV. CDR3 in amino acids: CASSPDRVFTDTQYF. The CDR3 bases are TGTGCCAGCAGCCCGGACAGGGTATTTACAGATACGCAGTATTTT.

The gene calls are TRBV27 and TRBJ1-2; a weak D match, TRBD1 (5 bases). V lost 2 bases and J lost 7, with 20 bases in between. Germline V gives CDR1 MNHEY, CDR2 SMNVEV (reference sequence). This CDR3 spans 16 amino acids. CDR3 in DNA: TGTGCCAGCAGTTTAGCGCCGGGACCTACCCTAGGTGGCTACACCTTC. It is translated as CASSLAPGPTLGGYTF.

The DNA of the CDR3 is TGTGCCAGCAGTCCTGGTGGGGACGTTATACGAGGGCAGTACTTC. It codes for CASSPGGDVIRGQYF. This rearrangement joins TRBV6-6 to TRBJ2-7; D may be TRBD1 or TRBD2 (5 bases each). With 5 bases removed from V and 9 bases from J, the gap between germline ends came to 23 bases. The length of the CDR3 is 15 residues. Looked up from germline, CDR1 is MNHNY and CDR2 is SVGAGI (reference sequence).

The V and J genes are TRBV29-1 and TRBJ1-5; D unclear. The length of the CDR3 is 13 residues. V was trimmed by 3 bases and J by 10 bases, leaving 16 bases between them. Germline V CDR1 and CDR2: SQVTM, ANQGSEA. CDR3 bases: TGCAGCGTTGATGTGGGCCCAGGTTCCCCCCAGCATTTT. Protein: CSVDVGPGSPQHF.

The chain uses TRBV28 and TRBJ2-5; D assignment may be TRBD1 or TRBD2 (6 bases each). Germline CDR1 MDHEN, CDR2 SYDVKM. Deletions cut 5 bases from V and 5 bases from J, with 15 bases between. CDR3 size: 14 residues. Written as DNA, the CDR3 is TGTGCCAGCAGTCCCCCCGGGGGCCGCGAGACCCAGTACTTC. Protein: CASSPPGGRETQYF.

This sequence joins TRBV6-2 or TRBV6-3 and TRBJ2-5; no definite D call. Germline V CDR1 and CDR2: MNHEY, SVGEGT. This CDR3 contains 13 residues. V was shortened by 2 bases and J by 7 bases, with 11 bases between the two germline ends. The CDR3 reads CASSYVAFGTQYF. CDR3 nucleotide sequence: TGTGCCAGCAGTTACGTGGCGTTTGGGACCCAGTACTTC.

This sequence joins TRBV2 and TRBJ2-5, with D possibly matching TRBD2 (5 bases). Trimming took 6 bases from V and 6 from J, leaving 17 bases between them. The CDR3 is 14 residues long. The germline V gene has CDR1 SNHLY and CDR2 FYNNEI. CDR3 amino acids: CASRLPGERQTQYF. CDR3 nucleotides: TGTGCCAGCAGGCTCCCCGGGGAGCGCCAGACCCAGTACTTC.

The V gene is TRBV9, the J gene TRBJ2-3, with D maybe TRBD1 (5 bases). The germline CDR1 and CDR2 sequences are SGDLS and YYNGEE. The CDR3 is 14 residues long. Between the trimmed V and J ends, which lost 3 bases and 2 bases, there was a span of 10 bases. The CDR3 reads CASSDRSITDTQYF. As DNA, the CDR3 is TGTGCCAGCAGCGACAGGTCTATCACAGATACGCAGTATTTT.

The chain links TRBV20-1 to TRBJ2-7; the D is unclear. Germline CDR1 reads DFQATT; CDR2 reads SNEGSKA (reference sequence). This CDR3 region has 11 residues. V lost 2 bases and J 6 bases, leaving 8 bases between the germline ends. This CDR3 reads CSARTFGEQYF. The CDR3 DNA is TGCAGTGCTAGAACCTTCGGCGAGCAGTACTTC.

V and J are TRBV5-1 and TRBJ2-4; possibly TRBD2 for D (7 bases). The CDR3 extends over 16 amino acids. Germline V gene sequence: CDR1 SGHRS, CDR2 YFSETQ. The V end was cut by 4 bases, the J end by 4 bases, with 18 bases between. CDR3 DNA: TGCGCCAGCAGCAATTCACCGAGCGGGACAAAAAACATTCAGTACTTC. Residues: CASSNSPSGTKNIQYF.

The V and J genes are TRBV27 and TRBJ1-1, with TRBD1 matching 8 bases. The CDR3 contains 13 residues. Germline V gene sequence: CDR1 MNHEY, CDR2 SMNVEV (reference sequence). V shed 3 bases and J 5 bases; nucleotides not matched to a gene: 2. Here the CDR3 reads CASSFRQGTEAFF. The CDR3 coding sequence is TGTGCCAGCAGTTTCCGACAGGGGACTGAAGCTTTCTTT.

The chain employs TRBV4-1 and TRBJ1-1; possible D gene TRBD1, 5 bases. V lost 4 bases, J lost 0 bases, and 21 bases lay in between. CDR3 length equals 18 residues. CDR1 MGHRA and CDR2 YSYEKL come from the germline V gene. In DNA form, the CDR3 reads TGCGCCAGCAGCCGACCCGGAATGGTAGGGGTCTTGAACACTGAAGCTTTCTTT. It specifies CASSRPGMVGVLNTEAFF.

The genes are TRBV19 and TRBJ2-2; tentative D call: TRBD1 (6 bases). V shed 8 bases and J shed 4 bases, with 14 bases lying between them. This CDR3 has 14 residues. CDR1 and CDR2 from the germline V gene are LNHDA and SQIVND (reference sequence). The CDR3 bases are TGTGCCAGTCTACAAGGGGGTCCCACCGGGGAGCTGTTTTTT. Translated, it gives CASLQGGPTGELFF.

The J gene is TRBJ2-5, the V gene TRBV5-4; 7 nucleotides line up with TRBD2. CDR3 length: 15 residues. Trimming removed 3 bases from V and 3 bases from J; junction bases left unmatched: 8. CDR1 SGHNT and CDR2 YYREEE come from the germline V gene (reference sequence). The CDR3 bases are TGTGCCAGCAGCTCGGGAGGCCCTCTAGAAGAGACCCAGTACTTC. Translating it yields CASSSGGPLEETQYF. Combining the CDR3 with reference TRBV5-4 and TRBJ2-5 gives the whole variable domain ETGVTQSPTHLIKTRGQQVTLRCSSQSGHNTVSWYQQALGQGPQFIFQYYREEENGRGNFPPRFSGLQFPNYSSELNVNALELDDSALYLCASSSGGPLEETQYFGPGTRLLVL.

The chain employs TRBV5-1 and TRBJ2-3; 9 bases line up with TRBD2. The J segment lost 3 bases and the V segment lost 4 bases, leaving 6 bases of the junction unmatched. Germline CDR1 and CDR2: SGHRS and YFSETQ. This CDR3 is 15 amino acids long. CDR3 nucleotides: TGCGCCAGCAGCCCCAAGCGGGGGGCTACAGATACGCAGTATTTT. Protein product: CASSPKRGATDTQYF.

This clonotype was recorded once. This sequence joins TRBV7-2 and TRBJ2-5, with D perhaps TRBD2 (5 bases). Germline V gene data show CDR1 as SGHTA and CDR2 as FQGNSA. The ends were cut back, 1 base at V and 12 bases at J, with 21 bases in the middle. This CDR3 has 15 amino acids. This CDR3 is CASSLEGSRRRGEYF. DNA of the CDR3: TGTGCCAGCAGCTTAGAAGGCTCCAGGAGGCGAGGAGAGTACTTC.

The chain has TRBV3-1 and TRBJ2-2; D uncertain. V was shortened by 0 bases and J by 6 bases, with 20 bases between the two germline ends. CDR1 is LGHDT and CDR2 is YNNKEL in the germline V gene (reference sequence). The CDR3 runs 18 residues. CDR3 in amino acids: CASSQDLSRRQSAGELFF. In DNA, the CDR3 is TGTGCCAGCAGCCAAGATCTCTCCCGCCGCCAGTCTGCCGGGGAGCTGTTTTTT.

V and J are TRBV7-9 and TRBJ1-2; no clear D gene. Per the germline V gene, CDR1 is SEHNR and CDR2 is FQNEAQ (reference sequence). V was shortened by 5 bases and J by 3 bases, with 7 bases between the two germline ends. The CDR3 spans 12 residues. Written as DNA, the CDR3 is TGTGCCAGCAGCCCTACAGACTATGGCTACACCTTC. As protein: CASSPTDYGYTF.

The chain joins TRBV25-1 to TRBJ2-3, with 8 bases identical to TRBD2. The V segment lost 3 bases and the J segment 2 bases; nucleotides outside the gene matches: 4. The V gene's germline CDR1 is MGHDK and CDR2 SYGVNS. The CDR3 runs to 15 residues. The CDR3 protein is CASSDLAGPTDTQYF. CDR3 bases: TGTGCCAGCAGTGATTTAGCGGGGCCCACAGATACGCAGTATTTT.